This is a list of T cell receptor beta chains from one sample in a study of blood T cell repertoires in COVID-19. Sequencing was performed with immunoSEQ multiplex PCR; in TCRdb, only in-frame clones are kept and a portion is missing. The sample includes about 360,000 clones, about 89% of them seen just once. Material: PBMCs or T cells enriched from blood (not recorded which). These receptors came from a man aged 25-45 years who had recovered from COVID-19. The CDR3 runs from the conserved cysteine through the conserved F or W. For some rows the clone size is stated as once, few or many, or as a class when expanded; others skip it.

NA,TRBV6-1,TRBJ1-5,15,CASSETVRTNQPQHF
NA,TRBV7-9,TRBJ1-1,15,CASTVQVTMNTEAFF
NA,TRBV10-3,TRBJ1-3,16,CAISESWQLIGNTIYF
NA,TRBV18,TRBJ2-3,16,CASSPGSGGFGDTQYF
once,TRBV9,TRBJ2-7,13,CASGSGTGDEQYF
NA,TRBV12-3/TRBV12-4,TRBJ1-2,12,CASNRTPGGYTF
NA,TRBV10-3,TRBJ2-1,16,CAISARGASSYNEQFF
NA,TRBV14,TRBJ1-1,13,CASSQEGTVSAFF
NA,TRBV5-4,TRBJ1-1,11,CASSSNTEAFF
NA,TRBV6-2/TRBV6-3,TRBJ2-7,15,CASSLSGGALYEQYF
NA,TRBV7-6,TRBJ1-2,16,CASSPEGGEIHYGYTF
NA,TRBV7-9,TRBJ1-1,15,CASSTSIPGNTEAFF
NA,TRBV19,TRBJ1-2,15,CASSIGEANNYGYTF
NA,TRBV13,TRBJ1-1,11,CASSLVSEAFF
NA,TRBV19,TRBJ1-1,14,CASSMDSVNTEAFF
NA,TRBV10-3,TRBJ1-6,15,CASRQGLDYNSPLHF
NA,TRBV12-3/TRBV12-4,TRBJ1-4,13,CASSLGLNEKLFF
NA,TRBV3-1/TRBV3-2,TRBJ2-7,13,CASSPGQPYEQYF
few,TRBV27,TRBJ1-5,17,CASSLGQGPLGNQPQHF
NA,TRBV7-8,TRBJ1-1,14,CASSPSRGNTEAFF
NA,TRBV4-3,TRBJ2-5,14,CASSQMGEEETQYF
NA,TRBV6-2/TRBV6-3,TRBJ1-2,14,CASSYLGQRYGYTF
once,TRBV3-1/TRBV3-2,TRBJ1-4,16,CASSHGLGQGGEKLFF
NA,TRBV27,TRBJ2-1,15,CASSLTVLPYNEQFF
NA,TRBV30,TRBJ1-5,14,CAWNQGGGNQPQHF
NA,TRBV19,TRBJ1-2,16,CASSIERRGQGDVVTF
NA,TRBV6-5,TRBJ1-2,11,CASSSQTRMAF
NA,TRBV4-1,TRBJ2-5,13,CASSSTGVETQYF
NA,TRBV19,TRBJ1-2,14,CASSPRGWNYGYTF
NA,TRBV20-1,TRBJ2-1,14,CSASIAGIYNEQFF
NA,TRBV28,TRBJ2-7,13,CATAPGQAYEQYF
once,TRBV27,TRBJ1-5,15,CASSLLADSNQPQHF
NA,TRBV5-1,TRBJ2-2,16,CASSIGWATITGELFF
once,TRBV7-2,TRBJ1-1,13,CASSGRDSTEAFF
NA,TRBV7-3,TRBJ1-4,13,CASSLTRGEKLFF
NA,TRBV19,TRBJ2-6,19,CASSTLYSGTGAGANVLTF
NA,TRBV19,TRBJ2-7,13,CASSMAGYGEQYF
NA,TRBV19,TRBJ1-3,14,CASSLGHSGNTIYF
NA,TRBV27,TRBJ1-1,15,CASSWDRVVHTEAFF
NA,TRBV6-5,TRBJ1-3,13,CASSQKTGNTIYF
NA,TRBV6-5,TRBJ2-1,13,CASSYSTANEQFF
NA,TRBV11-2,TRBJ2-1,16,CASSFSDPTTYNEQFF